This TCR beta chain comes out of a study of CD8+CD57+ T cells in acquired aplastic anemia. Study context: DNA recovered from sorted CD4+ and CD8+ cells had a mean of about 3 ug.

The sequenced patients had an expansion of CD8+CD57+ cells seen by flow cytometry. Profiles of TCR beta VDJ and CDR3 were generated from a genomic DNA template. Via MiXCR, TCRdb re-called the reads, giving one row per CDR3 protein. The table shows about 470,000 distinct CDR3 sequences, with around 30% occurring only once. V was trimmed by 1 base and J by 3 bases, leaving 19 bases between them. The CDR3 spans 17 residues. The J gene is TRBJ2-7, the V gene TRBV12-3 or TRBV12-4; D perhaps matches TRBD2 (5 bases). Sequencing was carried out using sorted CD4+, CD8+, or CD8+CD57+ T cells (not recorded which) from PBMCs. The source of this sequence is a human donor with aplastic anemia. The CDR3 region has the DNA TGTGCCAGCAGTTTAGGAGCGGCCAGCTACATCTACTACGAGCAGTACTTC. Amino acids: CASSLGAASYIYYEQYF.